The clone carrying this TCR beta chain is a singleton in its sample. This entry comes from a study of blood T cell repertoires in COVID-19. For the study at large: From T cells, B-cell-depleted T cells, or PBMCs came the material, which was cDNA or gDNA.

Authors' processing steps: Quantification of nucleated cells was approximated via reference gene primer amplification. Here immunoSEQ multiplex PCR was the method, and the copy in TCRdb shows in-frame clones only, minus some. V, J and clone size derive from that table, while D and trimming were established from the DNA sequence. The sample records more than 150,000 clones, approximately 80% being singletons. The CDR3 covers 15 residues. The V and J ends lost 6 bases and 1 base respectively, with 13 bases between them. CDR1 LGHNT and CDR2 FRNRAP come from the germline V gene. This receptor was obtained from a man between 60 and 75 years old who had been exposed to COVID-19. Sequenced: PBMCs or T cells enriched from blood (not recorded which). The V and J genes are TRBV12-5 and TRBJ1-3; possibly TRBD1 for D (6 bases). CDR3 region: CASGLIQGSGNTIYF. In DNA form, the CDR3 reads TGTGCTAGTGGATTAATACAGGGTTCTGGAAACACCATATATTTT.